This T cell receptor beta chain was recorded in a study of T cells in Graves' hyperthyroidism and ophthalmopathy. RNA transcripts yielded amplified TCR beta CDR3 regions. Researchers ran a first-round RT-PCR on the TCR CDR3 using the HTBI primer set. One entry per CDR3 protein results from TCRdb running MiXCR on the multiplex PCR reads. The profile shows 300,000 to 400,000 distinct CDR3 sequences, less than 15% of them singletons. Uncontrolled infection, other autoimmune disease, pregnancy or lactation barred patients from enrollment. This clonotype turned up a few times. This may be a read error: a much more frequent sequence differs by one nucleotide. The CDR3 has 15 amino acids. Trimming stripped 8 bases from V and 3 bases from J, with 20 bases between. Germline CDR1 is MNHEY and CDR2 is SVGAGI.

What was sequenced was blood. The genes are TRBV6-5 and TRBJ2-7; D perhaps matches TRBD2 (6 bases). This clonotype was sampled from a young woman with Graves' hyperthyroidism. The CDR3 reads CASGSPGLALYEQYF. Written as DNA, the CDR3 is TGTGCCAGCGGTTCCCCGGGACTTGCCCTCTACGAGCAGTACTTC.